Sequencing of this T cell receptor beta chain was carried out in a study of CD8 T cells in Susac syndrome. Whole-study results and caveats: That the number of individuals in its TCR sequencing and HLA analysis was relatively small was acknowledged by the study.

Turning to this clonotype: Its specificity is unknown.

CD8+ and CD4+ T cells from blood underwent TCR beta sequencing, which was carried out in a high-throughput format. Germline CDR1 is GTSNPN and CDR2 is SVGIG (reference sequence). The CDR3 sequence is 13 residues long. Between the trimmed V and J ends, which lost 4 bases and 7 bases, there was a span of 14 bases. Random hexamers were used to reverse transcribe roughly 0.45 to 1 ug of RNA. The method of amplification for TCR beta CDR3 was immunoSEQ multiplex PCR, covering 54 Vbeta and 13 Jbeta. TCRdb used MiXCR to reprocess the immunoSEQ multiplex PCR reads, holding one entry per CDR3 protein. The data show about 210,000 distinct CDR3 sequences, with roughly 94% seen just once and approximately 0.082% held by the top ten.

V and J are TRBV30 and TRBJ2-1; D gene ambiguous. Specimen: CD4+ T cells from PBMCs. The sequence came from a human donor with multiple sclerosis. CDR3 nucleotide sequence: TGTGCCTGGACTAGTCGACCGTGGAATGAGCAGTTCTTC. This codes for CAWTSRPWNEQFF.